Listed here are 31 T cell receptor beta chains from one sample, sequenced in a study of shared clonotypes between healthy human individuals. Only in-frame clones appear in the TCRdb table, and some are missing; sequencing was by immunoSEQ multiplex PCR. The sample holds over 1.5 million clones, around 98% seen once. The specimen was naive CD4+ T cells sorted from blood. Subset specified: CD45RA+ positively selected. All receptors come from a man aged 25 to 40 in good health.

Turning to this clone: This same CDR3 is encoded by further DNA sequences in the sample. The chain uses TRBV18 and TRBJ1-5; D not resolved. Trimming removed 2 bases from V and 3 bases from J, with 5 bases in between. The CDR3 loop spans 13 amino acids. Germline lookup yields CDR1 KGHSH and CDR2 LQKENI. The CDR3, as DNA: TGTGCCAGCTCACCAGCGTCCAATCAGCCCCAGCATTTT. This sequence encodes CASSPASNQPQHF.

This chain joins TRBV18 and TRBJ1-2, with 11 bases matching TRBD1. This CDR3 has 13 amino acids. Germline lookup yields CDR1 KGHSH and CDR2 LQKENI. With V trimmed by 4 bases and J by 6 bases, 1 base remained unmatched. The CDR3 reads CASSLDRGHGYTF. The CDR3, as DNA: TGTGCCAGCTCACTGGACAGGGGGCATGGCTACACCTTC.

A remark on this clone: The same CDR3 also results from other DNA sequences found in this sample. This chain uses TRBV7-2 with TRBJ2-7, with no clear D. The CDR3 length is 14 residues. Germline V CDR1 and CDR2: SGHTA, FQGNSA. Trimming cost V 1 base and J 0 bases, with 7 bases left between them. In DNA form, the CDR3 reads TGTGCCAGCAGCTTAGTTGCGAGCTCCTACGAGCAGTACTTC. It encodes CASSLVASSYEQYF.

The CDR3: CSVRRDSGNTIYF. CDR3 sequence (DNA): TGCAGCGTTCGTAGGGACTCTGGAAACACCATATATTTT. The chain recombines TRBV29-1 with TRBJ1-3; no definite D call. The length of the CDR3 is 13 residues. The V and J ends lost 5 bases and 0 bases respectively, with 8 bases between them. In germline, CDR1 is SQVTM, CDR2 ANQGSEA.

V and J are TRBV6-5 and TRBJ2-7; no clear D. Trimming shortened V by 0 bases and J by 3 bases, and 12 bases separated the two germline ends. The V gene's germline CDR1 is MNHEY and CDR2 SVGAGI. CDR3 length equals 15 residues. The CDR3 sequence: CASSYSRARSYEQYF. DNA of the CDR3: TGTGCCAGCAGTTACTCGAGAGCTCGCAGCTACGAGCAGTACTTC.

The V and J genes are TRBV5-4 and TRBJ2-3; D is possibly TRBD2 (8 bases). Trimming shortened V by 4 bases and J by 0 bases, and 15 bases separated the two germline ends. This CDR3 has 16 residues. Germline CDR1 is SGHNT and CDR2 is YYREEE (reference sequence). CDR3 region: CASSREGAVSTDTQYF. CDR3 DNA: TGTGCCAGCAGCCGGGAGGGGGCGGTTAGCACAGATACGCAGTATTTT. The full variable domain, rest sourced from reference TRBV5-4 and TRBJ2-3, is ETGVTQSPTHLIKTRGQQVTLRCSSQSGHNTVSWYQQALGQGPQFIFQYYREEENGRGNFPPRFSGLQFPNYSSELNVNALELDDSALYLCASSREGAVSTDTQYFGPGTRLTVL.

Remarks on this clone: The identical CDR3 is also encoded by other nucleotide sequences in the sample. The CDR3 bases are TGTGCCAGCTCAACTAGCACCGGGGAGCTGTTTTTT. It yields the protein CASSTSTGELFF. The V and J genes are TRBV18 and TRBJ2-2; D is perhaps TRBD2 (5 bases). Germline values: CDR1 KGHSH, CDR2 LQKENI. The CDR3 is made up of 12 amino acids. V shed 5 bases and J shed 4 bases, with 5 bases lying between them.

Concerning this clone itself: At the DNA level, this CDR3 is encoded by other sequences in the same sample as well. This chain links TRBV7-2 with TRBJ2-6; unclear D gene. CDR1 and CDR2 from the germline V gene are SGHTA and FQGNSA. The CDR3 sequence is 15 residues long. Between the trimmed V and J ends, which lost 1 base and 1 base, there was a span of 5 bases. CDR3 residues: CASSLGGSGANVLTF. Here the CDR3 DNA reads TGTGCCAGCAGCTTAGGGGGATCTGGGGCCAACGTCCTGACTTTC.

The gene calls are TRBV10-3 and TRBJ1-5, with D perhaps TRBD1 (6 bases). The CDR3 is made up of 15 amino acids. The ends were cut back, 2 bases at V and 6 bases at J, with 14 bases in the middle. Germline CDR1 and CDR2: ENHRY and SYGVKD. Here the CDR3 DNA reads TGTGCCATCAGTGAGGGTCTGGGGGGCGGTCAGCCCCAGCATTTT. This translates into CAISEGLGGGQPQHF.

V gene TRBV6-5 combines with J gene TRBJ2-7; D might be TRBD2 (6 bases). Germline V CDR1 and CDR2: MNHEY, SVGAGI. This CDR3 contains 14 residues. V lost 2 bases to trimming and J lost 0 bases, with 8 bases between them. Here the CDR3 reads CASSYGEVSYEQYF. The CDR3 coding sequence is TGTGCCAGCAGTTACGGGGAGGTCTCCTACGAGCAGTACTTC.

CDR3 region: CASSFGQGQETQYF. The DNA of the CDR3 is TGTGCCAGCAGCTTCGGACAGGGACAAGAGACCCAGTACTTC. The V gene is TRBV5-4, the J gene TRBJ2-5; TRBD1 matches at 8 bases. In germline, CDR1 is SGHNT, CDR2 YYREEE (reference sequence). The CDR3 has 14 amino acids. The V segment lost 2 bases and the J segment 2 bases; nucleotides outside the gene matches: 2.

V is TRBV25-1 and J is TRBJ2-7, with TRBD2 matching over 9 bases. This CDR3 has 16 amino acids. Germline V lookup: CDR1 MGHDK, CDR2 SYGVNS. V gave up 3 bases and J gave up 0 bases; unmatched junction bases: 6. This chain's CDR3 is CASSDLGSGSSYEQYF. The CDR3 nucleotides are TGTGCCAGCAGTGATTTGGGTAGCGGGAGCTCCTACGAGCAGTACTTC.

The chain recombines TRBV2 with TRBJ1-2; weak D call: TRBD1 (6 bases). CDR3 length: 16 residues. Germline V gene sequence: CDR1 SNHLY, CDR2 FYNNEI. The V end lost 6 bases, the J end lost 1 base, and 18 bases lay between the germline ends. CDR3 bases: TGTGCCAGCAGGGCCCTCCGGGACATCCATAACTATGGCTACACCTTC. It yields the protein CASRALRDIHNYGYTF.

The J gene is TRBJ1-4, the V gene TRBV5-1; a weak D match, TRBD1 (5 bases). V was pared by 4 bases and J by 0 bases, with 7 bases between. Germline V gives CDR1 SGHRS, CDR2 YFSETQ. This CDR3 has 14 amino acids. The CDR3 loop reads CASSMTATNEKLFF. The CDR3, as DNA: TGCGCCAGCAGCATGACAGCAACTAATGAAAAACTGTTTTTT.

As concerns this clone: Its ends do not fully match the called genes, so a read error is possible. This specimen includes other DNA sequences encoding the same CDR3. CDR3 DNA sequence: TGTGCCAGCAGCGAAGGACTAGCGGGGATCTACGAGCAGTACTTC. Translated: CASSEGLAGIYEQYF. The gene calls are TRBV2 and TRBJ2-7; 12 nucleotides match TRBD2. The germline CDR1 and CDR2 sequences are SNHLY and FYNNEI. The CDR3 length is 15 residues.

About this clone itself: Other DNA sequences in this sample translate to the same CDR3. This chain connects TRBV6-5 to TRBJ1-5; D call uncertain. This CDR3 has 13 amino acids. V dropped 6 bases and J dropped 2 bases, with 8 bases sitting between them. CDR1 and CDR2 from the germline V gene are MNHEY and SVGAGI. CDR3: CASSRAGNQPQHF. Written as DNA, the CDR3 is TGTGCCAGCAGCCGGGCTGGCAATCAGCCCCAGCATTTT.

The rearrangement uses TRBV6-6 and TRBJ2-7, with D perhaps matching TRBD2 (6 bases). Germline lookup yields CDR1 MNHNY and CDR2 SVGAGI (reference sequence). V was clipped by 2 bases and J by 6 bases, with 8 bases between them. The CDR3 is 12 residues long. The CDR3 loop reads CASSYAGIEQYF. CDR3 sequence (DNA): TGTGCCAGCAGTTACGCGGGGATCGAGCAGTACTTC.

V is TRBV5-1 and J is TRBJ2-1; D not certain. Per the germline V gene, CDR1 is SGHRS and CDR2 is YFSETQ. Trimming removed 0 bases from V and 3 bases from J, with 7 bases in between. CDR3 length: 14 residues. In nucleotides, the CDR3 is TGCGCCAGCAGCTTGGCGGAGTTCTACAATGAGCAGTTCTTC. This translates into CASSLAEFYNEQFF.

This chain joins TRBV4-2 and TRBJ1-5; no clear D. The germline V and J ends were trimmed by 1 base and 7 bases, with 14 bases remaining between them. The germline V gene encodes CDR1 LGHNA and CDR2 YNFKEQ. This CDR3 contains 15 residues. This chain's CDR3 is CASSQVHQSGQPQHF. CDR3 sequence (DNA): TGTGCCAGCAGCCAAGTCCACCAATCTGGCCAGCCCCAGCATTTT.

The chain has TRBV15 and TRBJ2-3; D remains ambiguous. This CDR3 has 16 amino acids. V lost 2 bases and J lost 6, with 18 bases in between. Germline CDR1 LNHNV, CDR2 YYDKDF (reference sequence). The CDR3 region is CATSRSPGPPRDTQYF. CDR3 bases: TGTGCCACCAGCAGATCGCCCGGGCCCCCACGGGATACGCAGTATTTT.

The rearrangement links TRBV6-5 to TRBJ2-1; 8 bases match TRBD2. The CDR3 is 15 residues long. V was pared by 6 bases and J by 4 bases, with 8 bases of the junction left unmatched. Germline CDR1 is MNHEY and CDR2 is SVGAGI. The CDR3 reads CASRKSGLGYNEQFF. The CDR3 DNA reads TGTGCCAGCAGGAAATCGGGACTAGGATACAATGAGCAGTTCTTC.

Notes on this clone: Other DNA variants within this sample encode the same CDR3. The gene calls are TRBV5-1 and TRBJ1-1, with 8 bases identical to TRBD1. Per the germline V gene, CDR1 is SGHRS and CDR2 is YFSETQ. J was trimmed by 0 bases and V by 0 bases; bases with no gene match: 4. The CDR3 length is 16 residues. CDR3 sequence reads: CASSLAGTGLNTEAFF. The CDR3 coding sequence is TGCGCCAGCAGCTTGGCCGGGACAGGATTGAACACTGAAGCTTTCTTT. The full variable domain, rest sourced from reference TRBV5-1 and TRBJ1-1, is KAGVTQTPRYLIKTRGQQVTLSCSPISGHRSVSWYQQTPGQGLQFLFEYFSETQRNKGNFPGRFSGRQFSNSRSEMNVSTLELGDSALYLCASSLAGTGLNTEAFFGQGTRLTVV.

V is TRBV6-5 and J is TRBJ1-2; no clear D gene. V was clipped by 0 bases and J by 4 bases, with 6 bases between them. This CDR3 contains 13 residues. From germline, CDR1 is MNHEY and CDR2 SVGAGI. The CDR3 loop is CASSYSALYGYTF. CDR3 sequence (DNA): TGTGCCAGCAGTTACTCGGCCCTCTATGGCTACACCTTC.

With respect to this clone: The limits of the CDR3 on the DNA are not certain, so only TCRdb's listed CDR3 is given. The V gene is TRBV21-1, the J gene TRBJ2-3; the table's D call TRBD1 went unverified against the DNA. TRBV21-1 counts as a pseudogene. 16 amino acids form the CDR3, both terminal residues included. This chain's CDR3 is CASSKVAPGNTDTQYF.

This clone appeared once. CDR3 sequence (DNA): TGCAGCGTCTCACAGACTAGCGGGAGTGGAGATACGCAGTATTTT. Its protein product is CSVSQTSGSGDTQYF. This chain uses TRBV29-1 with TRBJ2-3; 12 bases align to TRBD2. CDR3 length equals 15 residues. After removal of 6 bases from V and 5 bases from J, the junction contained 9 bases not matched to a gene. From germline, CDR1 is SQVTM and CDR2 ANQGSEA.

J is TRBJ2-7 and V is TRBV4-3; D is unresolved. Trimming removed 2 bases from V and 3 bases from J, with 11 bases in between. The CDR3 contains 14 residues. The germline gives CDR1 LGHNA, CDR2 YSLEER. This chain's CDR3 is CASSQSIPDYEQYF. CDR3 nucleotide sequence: TGCGCCAGCAGCCAATCGATCCCTGACTACGAGCAGTACTTC.

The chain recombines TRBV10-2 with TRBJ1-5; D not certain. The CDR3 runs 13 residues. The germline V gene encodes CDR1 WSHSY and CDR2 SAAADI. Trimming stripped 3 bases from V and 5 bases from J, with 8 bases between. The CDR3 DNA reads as TGCGCCAGCAGTGACCGAGGTCATCAGCCCCAGCATTTT. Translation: CASSDRGHQPQHF.

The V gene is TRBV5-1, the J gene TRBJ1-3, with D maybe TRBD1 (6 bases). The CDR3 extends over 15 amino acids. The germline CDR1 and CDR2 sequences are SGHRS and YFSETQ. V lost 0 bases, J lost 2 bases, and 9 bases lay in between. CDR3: CASSLGGAAGNTIYF. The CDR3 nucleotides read TGCGCCAGCAGCTTGGGGGGGGCTGCTGGAAACACCATATATTTT.

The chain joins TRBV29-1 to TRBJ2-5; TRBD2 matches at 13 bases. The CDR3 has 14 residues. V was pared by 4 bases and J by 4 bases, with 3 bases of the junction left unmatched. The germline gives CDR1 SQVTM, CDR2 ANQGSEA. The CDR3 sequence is CSVALAGGIETQYF. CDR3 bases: TGCAGCGTTGCACTAGCGGGAGGGATAGAGACCCAGTACTTC. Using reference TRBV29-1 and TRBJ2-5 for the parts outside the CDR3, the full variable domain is SAVISQKPSRDICQRGTSLTIQCQVDSQVTMMFWYRQQPGQSLTLIATANQGSEATYESGFVIDKFPISRPNLTFSTLTVSNMSPEDSSIYLCSVALAGGIETQYFGPGTRLLVL.

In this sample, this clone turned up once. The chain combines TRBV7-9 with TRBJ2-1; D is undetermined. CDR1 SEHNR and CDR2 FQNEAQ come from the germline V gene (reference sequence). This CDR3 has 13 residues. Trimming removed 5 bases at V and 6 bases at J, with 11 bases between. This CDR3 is CASSPLPGNEQFF. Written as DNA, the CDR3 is TGTGCCAGCAGCCCCCTCCCGGGCAATGAGCAGTTCTTC.

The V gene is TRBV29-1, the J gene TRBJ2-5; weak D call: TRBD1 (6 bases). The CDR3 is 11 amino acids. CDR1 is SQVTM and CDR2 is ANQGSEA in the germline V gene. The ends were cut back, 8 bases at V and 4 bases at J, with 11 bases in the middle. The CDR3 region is CSYRRGETQYF. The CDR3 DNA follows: TGCAGCTACCGCAGGGGAGAGACCCAGTACTTC.